This T cell receptor (beta chain) was captured by sequencing in a study of blood T cell repertoires in COVID-19. Germline-derived CDR1 and CDR2 are SGHDT and YYEEEE. The CDR3 has 16 amino acids. V was clipped by 2 bases and J by 2 bases, with 11 bases between them. Sequenced by immunoSEQ multiplex PCR; TCRdb stores in-frame clones only, minus some. This sample carries roughly 200,000 clones, less than 85% of them seen once, and the ten largest clones take roughly 13%. The sample consisted of peripheral blood. The J gene is TRBJ2-6, the V gene TRBV5-6; D may be TRBD2 (5 bases). The sequence was collected from a man aged 45-65 years who had recovered from COVID-19. CDR3 DNA sequence: TGTGCCAGCAGCTTCGTCGGGGAACCTGGGGCCAACGTCCTGACTTTC. Residues: CASSFVGEPGANVLTF.